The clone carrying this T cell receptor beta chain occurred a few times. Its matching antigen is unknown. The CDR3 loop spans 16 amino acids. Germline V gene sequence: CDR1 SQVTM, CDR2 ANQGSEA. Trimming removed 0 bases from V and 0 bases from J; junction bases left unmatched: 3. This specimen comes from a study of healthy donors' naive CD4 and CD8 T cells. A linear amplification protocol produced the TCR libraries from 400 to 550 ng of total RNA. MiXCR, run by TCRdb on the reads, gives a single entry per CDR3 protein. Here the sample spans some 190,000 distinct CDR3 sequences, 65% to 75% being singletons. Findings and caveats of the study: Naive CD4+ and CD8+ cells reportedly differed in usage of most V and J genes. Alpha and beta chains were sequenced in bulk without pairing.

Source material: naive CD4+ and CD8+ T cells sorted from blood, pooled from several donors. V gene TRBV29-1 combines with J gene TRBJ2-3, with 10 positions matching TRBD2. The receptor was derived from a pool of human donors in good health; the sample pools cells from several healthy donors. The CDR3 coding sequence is TGCAGCGTTGAAGATCGGACTAGCGGAAGCACAGATACGCAGTATTTT. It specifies CSVEDRTSGSTDTQYF.